The clone carrying this T cell receptor beta chain was detected only a few times. Its antigen is not identified. The data belong to a study of T cell responses to AZD1222 COVID-19 vaccine. The CDR3 spans 13 residues. Germline lookup yields CDR1 SNHLY and CDR2 FYNNEI. V was shortened by 7 bases and J by 0 bases, with 10 bases between the two germline ends. Study-level points and caveats: It was only after the peak T cell response that any repertoires were sampled. Females outnumbered males among donors, who were mostly white British; clonal diversity was possibly underestimated. Seropositive at baseline were only a handful of AZD1222 recipients.

Some clones are missing from TCRdb's copy, which holds only in-frame ones; the method was immunoSEQ multiplex PCR. This table holds 130,000 to 150,000 clones, 80% to 95% found once. The genes are TRBV2 and TRBJ2-7, with D possibly TRBD1 on 6 matching bases. This TCR was recovered from an adult in good health. Specimen: peripheral blood, collected on day 0 of MenACWY control vaccination. In DNA, the CDR3 is TGTGCCAGCACCGGGACATCCTCCTACGAGCAGTACTTC. Amino acid sequence: CASTGTSSYEQYF. The full variable domain, its missing parts supplied by reference TRBV2 and TRBJ2-7, is EPEVTQTPSHQVTQMGQEVILRCVPISNHLYFYWYRQILGQKVEFLVSFYNNEISEKSEIFDDQFSVERPDGSNFTLKIRSTKLEDSAMYFCASTGTSSYEQYFGPGTRLTVT.